The clone carrying this T cell receptor (beta chain) was detected a few times. The data stem from a study of blood T cells in healthy people across ages. Germline CDR1 reads MNHEY; CDR2 reads SVGEGT. The CDR3 is made up of 17 amino acids. The V and J ends lost 2 bases and 0 bases respectively, with 13 bases between them. With a J-beta primer mix and a sample-barcoded 5' primer, a second PCR ran about 7 to 12 cycles. Paired-end reads containing CDR3 totaled no fewer than 3 million for each sample. TCRdb re-analysed the 5' RACE reads in MiXCR, keeping a single row per CDR3 protein. The sample holds some 1.5 million distinct CDR3 sequences; 28% are singletons and the top ten take more than 6%.

The chain employs TRBV6-2 or TRBV6-3 and TRBJ1-4; D unresolved. The specimen was blood. The TCR was taken from a woman under 40 in good health. The CDR3 loop reads CASSYVQIHATNEKLFF. For the CDR3, the DNA is TGTGCCAGCAGTTACGTCCAGATACATGCAACTAATGAAAAACTGTTTTTT.